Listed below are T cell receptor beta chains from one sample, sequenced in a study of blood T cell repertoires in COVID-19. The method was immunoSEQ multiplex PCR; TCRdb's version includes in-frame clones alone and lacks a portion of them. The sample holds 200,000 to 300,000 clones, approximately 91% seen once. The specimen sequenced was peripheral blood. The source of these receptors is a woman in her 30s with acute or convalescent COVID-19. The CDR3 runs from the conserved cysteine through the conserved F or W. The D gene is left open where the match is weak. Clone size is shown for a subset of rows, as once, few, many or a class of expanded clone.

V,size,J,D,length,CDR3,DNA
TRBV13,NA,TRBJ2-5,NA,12,CASSFYRETQYF,TGTGCCAGCAGCTTTTACAGGGAGACCCAGTACTTC
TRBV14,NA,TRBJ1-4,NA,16,CASSQELQGTNEKLFF,TGTGCCAGCAGCCAAGAGTTGCAGGGAACTAATGAAAAACTGTTTTTT
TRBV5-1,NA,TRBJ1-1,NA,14,CASSLGGRTPEAFF,TGCGCCAGCAGCTTGGGTGGGAGGACACCTGAAGCTTTCTTT
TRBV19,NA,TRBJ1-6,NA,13,CASRGSYNSPLHF,TGTGCCAGTAGAGGGAGTTATAATTCACCCCTCCACTTT
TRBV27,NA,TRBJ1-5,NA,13,CASSLSRVEPQHF,TGTGCCAGCAGTTTATCGAGAGTAGAGCCCCAGCATTTT
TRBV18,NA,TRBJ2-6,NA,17,CASSPLSGNSGANVLTF,TGTGCCAGCTCACCACTATCCGGTAACTCTGGGGCCAACGTCCTGACTTTC
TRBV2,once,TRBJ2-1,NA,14,CASIPDSTVREQFF,TGTGCCAGCATCCCGGATTCCACAGTACGCGAGCAGTTCTTC
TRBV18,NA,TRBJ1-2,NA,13,CASSPDGVYGYTF,TGTGCCAGCTCACCGGACGGGGTTTATGGCTACACCTTC
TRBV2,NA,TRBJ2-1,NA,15,CASSELTAAYNEQFF,TGTGCCAGCAGTGAACTGACTGCTGCCTACAATGAGCAGTTCTTC
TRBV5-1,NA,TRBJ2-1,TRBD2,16,CASSLIGTTSTTEQFF,TGCGCCAGCAGCTTGATCGGGACTACAAGTACAACTGAGCAGTTCTTC
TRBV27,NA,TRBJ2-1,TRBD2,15,CASSLAGGPYNEQFF,TGTGCCAGCAGCTTAGCGGGAGGGCCCTACAATGAGCAGTTCTTC
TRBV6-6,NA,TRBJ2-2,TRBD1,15,CASSADRVGFGELFF,TGTGCCAGCAGTGCCGACAGGGTAGGATTTGGGGAGCTGTTTTTT
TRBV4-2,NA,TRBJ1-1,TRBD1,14,CASSRDRRNTEAFF,TGTGCCAGCAGCCGGGACAGACGGAACACTGAAGCTTTCTTT
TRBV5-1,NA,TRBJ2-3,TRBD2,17,CASSLATSGRATDTQYF,TGCGCCAGCAGCTTGGCCACTAGCGGGAGGGCGACAGATACGCAGTATTTT
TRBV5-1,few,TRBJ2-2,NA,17,CASSLGHRGAAWGELFF,TGCGCCAGCAGCTTGGGACACCGCGGGGCTGCCTGGGGGGAGCTGTTTTTT
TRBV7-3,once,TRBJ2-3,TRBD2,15,CASSSAGGPTDTQYF,TGTGCCAGCAGCTCAGCGGGAGGGCCCACAGATACGCAGTATTTT
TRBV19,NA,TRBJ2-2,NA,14,CASRPTGATGELFF,TGTGCCAGTAGACCGACAGGTGCCACCGGGGAGCTGTTTTTT
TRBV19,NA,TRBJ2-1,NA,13,CASSRGLHNEQFF,TGTGCCAGTAGTAGGGGACTTCACAATGAGCAGTTCTTC
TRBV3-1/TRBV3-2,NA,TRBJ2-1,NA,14,CASSRDWASNEQFF,TGTGCCAGCAGCCGGGACTGGGCATCCAATGAGCAGTTCTTC
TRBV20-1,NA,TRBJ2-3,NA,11,CSASSVDTQYF,TGCAGTGCGAGTAGCGTAGATACGCAGTATTTT
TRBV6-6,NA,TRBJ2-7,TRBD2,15,CASSYPPPREYEQYF,TGTGCCAGCAGTTACCCCCCTCCGCGGGAGTACGAGCAGTACTTC
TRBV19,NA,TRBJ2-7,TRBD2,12,CASSGSFYEQYF,TGTGCCTCTAGCGGGAGTTTTTACGAGCAGTACTTC
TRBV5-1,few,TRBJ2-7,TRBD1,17,CASSSPDRGKVVHEQYF,TGCGCCAGCAGCTCCCCCGACAGGGGGAAGGTGGTGCACGAGCAGTACTTC
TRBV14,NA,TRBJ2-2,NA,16,CASSQKSRTNTGELFF,TGTGCCAGCAGCCAGAAATCCAGAACGAACACCGGGGAGCTGTTTTTT
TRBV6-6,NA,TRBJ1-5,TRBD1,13,CASSNTGVQPQHF,TGTGCCAGCAGTAACACAGGGGTGCAGCCCCAGCATTTT
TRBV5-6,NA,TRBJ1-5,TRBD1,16,CASSLGVGTGHQPQHF,TGTGCCAGCAGCTTGGGGGTCGGGACAGGGCATCAGCCCCAGCATTTT
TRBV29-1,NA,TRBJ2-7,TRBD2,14,CSVAPGLAGGEQYF,TGCAGCGTTGCCCCCGGACTAGCGGGAGGCGAGCAGTACTTC
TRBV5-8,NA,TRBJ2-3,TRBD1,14,CASSSGTGPDTQYF,TGTGCCAGCAGCTCAGGGACAGGGCCAGATACGCAGTATTTT
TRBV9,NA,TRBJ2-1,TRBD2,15,CASSVGTTPLDEQFF,TGTGCCAGCAGCGTCGGGACTACCCCCCTGGATGAGCAGTTCTTC
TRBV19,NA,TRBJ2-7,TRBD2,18,CASSIRTSGRGGLYEQYF,TGTGCCAGTAGTATTAGGACTAGCGGGAGAGGGGGACTCTACGAGCAGTACTTC
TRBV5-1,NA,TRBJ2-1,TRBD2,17,CASGREVTSGTYNEQFF,TGCGCCAGCGGCAGGGAAGTGACTAGCGGTACCTACAATGAGCAGTTCTTC